The entry below describes one T cell receptor (beta chain). Antigen unknown. The data stem from a study of shared clonotypes between healthy human individuals. The data were produced by immunoSEQ multiplex PCR, yet TCRdb's version contains in-frame clones alone and is incomplete. This sample has around 1,900,000 clones; around 93% occur once, and the top ten carry over 1.5%. Study-level points and caveats: An anticipated effect of sequencing depth on clonotype sharing among donors was recognized.

The ends were cut back, 2 bases at V and 7 bases at J, with 15 bases in the middle. CDR3 size: 15 residues. Germline CDR1 MNHNY, CDR2 SVGAGI (reference sequence). CD8 cells classed as naive were CD45RO-negative and positively selected for CCR7, excluding terminally differentiated effector memory CD45RA+ cells. The chain is built from TRBV6-6 and TRBJ2-1; D gene unclear. The source of this sequence is a man aged 18-30 years in good health. Some clones in this sample may be carry-over from other donors' samples. What was sequenced was naive CD8+ T cells from PBMCs. The CDR3 nucleotides are TGTGCCAGCAGTTACCTAGACATGCCTCGGAATGAGCAGTTCTTC. Protein sequence: CASSYLDMPRNEQFF.